This T cell receptor (beta chain) appears in the sequencing data of a study of neurological immune-mediated disorders. General observations from the study: Among 34 multiple sclerosis patients, phylogenetic grouping put the repertoires of 18 into a single related-CDR3 cluster, a possible signature.

Each TCR transcript was tagged with a 10-nucleotide random UMI during 5'RACE. TCRdb fed the 5' RACE reads into MiXCR, producing one record per CDR3 protein. The table has roughly 70,000 distinct CDR3 sequences, around 5.5% seen once. V gave up 4 bases and J gave up 1 base, with 14 bases separating them. From germline, CDR1 is SGHNT and CDR2 YYREEE (reference sequence). This CDR3 is built from 15 residues. This clonotype has at least ten counts. Its antigen remains unknown. The sample taken for sequencing was PBMCs. The gene calls are TRBV5-4 and TRBJ1-1; tentatively, D is TRBD1 (6 bases). This TCR came from a woman aged 25-40 years with multiple sclerosis. The CDR3 DNA reads as TGTGCCAGCAGCGACACAGGGAGGGGGAACACTGAAGCTTTCTTT. Translation gives CASSDTGRGNTEAFF.